This is a list of T cell receptor beta chains from one sample in a study of STAT5B mutations in CD4+ large granular lymphocyte leukemia. Libraries were prepared by immunoSEQ multiplex PCR; TCRdb keeps only in-frame clonotypes and omits some of them. The profile covers 20,000 or so clones, with less than 80% appearing a single time and around 4% taken by the ten largest. Sample: CD4+ T cells from blood buffy coats. Every receptor here comes from a human donor in good health. Each CDR3 is given with its conserved first and last residue. The order of the fields is V gene, D gene, J gene, clone size, CDR3 protein, CDR3 DNA. A D gene is named only where the DNA matches it firmly. Clone size is given for some rows only: seen once, a few or many times, or a class if the clone is expanded.

TRBV30	.	TRBJ2-1	.	CAWRPGFYNEQFF	TGTGCCTGGAGGCCCGGGTTCTACAATGAGCAGTTCTTC
TRBV11-3	TRBD2	TRBJ2-7	.	CASSQSGGWDSYEQYF	TGTGCCAGCAGCCAAAGCGGGGGATGGGACTCCTACGAGCAGTACTTC
TRBV5-4	TRBD2	TRBJ2-3	.	CASSLGLAASTDTQYF	TGTGCCAGCAGCTTGGGTCTAGCGGCTAGCACAGATACGCAGTATTTT
TRBV6-5	TRBD2	TRBJ2-2	.	CASSSRLAGKTGELFF	TGTGCCAGCAGTTCTCGGCTAGCGGGAAAGACCGGGGAGCTGTTTTTT
TRBV5-6	TRBD2	TRBJ2-7	.	CASRIAGFSYEQYF	TGTGCCAGCAGAATAGCGGGCTTCTCCTACGAGCAGTACTTC
TRBV1	.	TRBJ2-1	once	CTSSPRGPAQGRNEQFF	TGCACCAGCAGCCCCCGAGGCCCAGCCCAGGGGCGCAATGAGCAGTTCTTC
TRBV6-5	TRBD2	TRBJ2-7	.	CASSYGRTSGSYEQYF	TGTGCCAGCAGTTACGGTCGAACTAGCGGGAGCTACGAGCAGTACTTC
TRBV6-5	.	TRBJ1-4	few	CASTERRGKEKLFF	TGTGCCAGCACCGAACGGAGGGGCAAGGAAAAACTGTTTTTT
TRBV4-2	.	TRBJ2-1	.	CASSQDLRTQGWYNEQFF	TGTGCCAGCAGCCAAGATCTTAGGACCCAGGGGTGGTACAATGAGCAGTTCTTC
TRBV11-3	TRBD1	TRBJ1-1	few	CASSLTGHTEAFF	TGTGCCAGCAGCTTGACAGGGCACACTGAAGCTTTCTTT
TRBV10-3	TRBD1	TRBJ1-5	.	CAISESFQGASQPQHF	TGTGCCATCAGTGAGTCGTTTCAGGGGGCGAGTCAGCCCCAGCATTTT
TRBV6-5	.	TRBJ1-3	.	CASSLSGNTIYF	TGTGCCAGCAGTTTGTCCGGAAACACCATATATTTT
TRBV10-3	.	TRBJ2-2	.	CAISESTQTTTGELFF	TGTGCCATCAGTGAGTCGACTCAGACTACCACCGGGGAGCTGTTTTTT
TRBV6-5	.	TRBJ2-5	.	CASSLAGSWEQYF	TGTGCCAGCAGTCTGGCGGGTAGTTGGGAGCAGTACTTC
TRBV10-2	TRBD2	TRBJ2-1	.	CASREGLGWNEQFF	TGCGCCAGCAGGGAGGGACTAGGGTGGAATGAGCAGTTCTTC
TRBV6-5	.	TRBJ2-7	few	CASSTDYEQYF	TGTGCCAGCAGTACTGATTACGAGCAGTACTTC
TRBV6-6	.	TRBJ1-2	.	CAGSIDPAGGYTF	TGTGCCGGAAGTATCGATCCGGCCGGAGGCTACACCTTC
TRBV15	.	TRBJ1-1	.	CATSRGWERTGNTEAFF	TGTGCCACCAGCAGAGGCTGGGAAAGGACGGGGAACACTGAAGCTTTCTTT
TRBV6-5	.	TRBJ2-7	few	CASSYSRIQTYEQYF	TGTGCCAGCAGTTACTCGCGGATACAGACCTACGAGCAGTACTTC
TRBV18	TRBD1	TRBJ1-5	.	CASSPDRGGNQPQHF	TGTGCCAGCTCACCTGACAGGGGTGGCAATCAGCCCCAGCATTTT
TRBV6-1	.	TRBJ1-3	few	CASSRDNSRGDTIYF	TGTGCCAGCAGTAGGGACAACTCACGAGGAGACACCATATATTTT
TRBV28	.	TRBJ1-2	few	CASSQRLGTVSGYTF	TGTGCCAGCAGTCAAAGGTTGGGAACAGTGAGTGGCTACACCTTC
TRBV29-1	TRBD1	TRBJ1-1	.	CSVVQGGGYTEAFF	TGCAGCGTTGTGCAGGGGGGAGGTTACACTGAAGCTTTCTTT
TRBV9	.	TRBJ2-3	.	CASSVAADTQYF	TGTGCCAGCAGCGTAGCGGCCGATACGCAGTATTTT
TRBV11-2	.	TRBJ1-2	.	CASSSPFSGEGYTF	TGTGCCAGCAGCTCCCCTTTTTCGGGAGAAGGCTACACCTTC
TRBV6-5	.	TRBJ2-7	.	CASSSDTGAYEQYF	TGTGCCAGCAGTTCCGACACGGGTGCCTACGAGCAGTACTTC
TRBV7-9	.	TRBJ1-1	few	CASSGSVDSLMNTEAFF	TGTGCCAGCAGCGGCTCCGTGGACAGCCTCATGAACACTGAAGCTTTCTTT
TRBV5-1	.	TRBJ2-1	.	CASSSSVGRNNEQFF	TGCGCCAGCAGCTCGTCGGTCGGACGAAACAATGAGCAGTTCTTC
TRBV5-1	.	TRBJ1-4	.	CASSHSGPRPTNEKLFF	TGCGCCAGCAGCCATTCGGGACCGCGCCCAACTAATGAAAAACTGTTTTTT
TRBV10-2	TRBD2	TRBJ2-1	few	CASQGRAGVYEQFF	TGCGCCAGCCAGGGGCGAGCGGGAGTTTATGAGCAGTTCTTC
TRBV7-7	TRBD2	TRBJ2-7	once	CASSSGLADYEQYF	TGTGCTAGCAGCTCGGGACTAGCGGACTACGAGCAGTACTTC
TRBV6-5	.	TRBJ1-6	.	CASSSGQNRNSPLHF	TGTGCCAGCAGTTCCGGACAGAACCGTAATTCACCCCTCCACTTT
TRBV11-3	TRBD2	TRBJ2-1	.	CASSLSSGKRDEQFF	TGTGCCAGCAGCTTAAGTAGCGGGAAGAGAGATGAGCAGTTCTTC
TRBV30	.	TRBJ1-2	.	CAWTGTPSRGYTF	TGTGCCTGGACCGGGACACCTTCTCGAGGCTACACCTTC
TRBV28	.	TRBJ2-5	.	CASSFSGGPQETQYF	TGTGCCAGCAGTTTCTCCGGGGGTCCCCAAGAGACCCAGTACTTC
TRBV5-1	.	TRBJ1-2	.	CASSSWGGATYGYTF	TGCGCCAGCAGCTCGTGGGGGGGAGCTACCTATGGCTACACCTTC
TRBV5-4	TRBD2	TRBJ2-3	.	CASSPGGGLTDTQYF	TGTGCCAGCAGCCCTGGGGGAGGGTTGACAGATACGCAGTATTTT
TRBV2	.	TRBJ2-7	.	CASTESFIYEQYF	TGTGCCAGCACGGAATCCTTCATCTACGAGCAGTACTTC
TRBV5-1	.	TRBJ2-3	.	CASSFGGLGTTDTQYF	TGCGCCAGCAGCTTTGGGGGCCTGGGGACCACAGATACGCAGTATTTT
TRBV5-1	.	TRBJ2-1	.	CASSLASGKSSYNEQFF	TGCGCCAGCAGCTTGGCCAGCGGCAAGAGCTCCTACAATGAGCAGTTCTTC
TRBV27	.	TRBJ2-1	.	CASSSVGNEQFF	TGTGCCAGCAGTTCAGTGGGCAATGAGCAGTTCTTC
TRBV2	.	TRBJ2-2	.	CASGTDTGELFF	TGTGCCAGCGGGACGGACACCGGGGAGCTGTTTTTT
TRBV6-5	.	TRBJ1-1	.	CASRENTEAFF	TGTGCCAGCAGGGAGAACACTGAAGCTTTCTTT
TRBV27	.	TRBJ2-7	.	CASSLGRTVTYEQYF	TGTGCCAGCAGTTTAGGCAGGACAGTCACCTACGAGCAGTACTTC
TRBV25-1	.	TRBJ2-4	.	CASSPGKNIQYF	TGTGCCAGCAGTCCGGGGAAAAACATTCAGTACTTC
TRBV18	TRBD2	TRBJ2-4	few	CASSLGLVSTVLAKNIQYF	TGTGCCAGCTCACTGGGACTAGTCTCTACCGTTCTAGCCAAAAACATTCAGTACTTC
TRBV10-2	.	TRBJ2-7	.	CASSPLGNEQYF	TGCGCCAGCAGTCCACTGGGAAACGAGCAGTACTTC
TRBV28	TRBD1	TRBJ1-2	.	CASIESGGWRNYGYTF	TGTGCCAGCATAGAATCAGGGGGCTGGAGAAACTATGGCTACACCTTC
TRBV6-6	TRBD1	TRBJ1-2	few	CASVRTGDNGYTF	TGTGCCAGCGTACGGACAGGGGATAATGGCTACACCTTC
TRBV7-9	.	TRBJ2-2	.	CASGRDLNTGELFF	TGTGCCAGCGGCCGGGACCTAAACACCGGGGAGCTGTTTTTT
TRBV10-3	.	TRBJ2-7	.	CAISESASTITNEQYF	TGTGCCATCAGTGAGTCAGCTAGCACCATAACGAACGAGCAGTACTTC
TRBV7-9	.	TRBJ1-1	.	CASSPWEGGAFF	TGTGCCAGCAGCCCTTGGGAGGGGGGGGCTTTCTTT
TRBV27	TRBD1	TRBJ2-1	.	CASSLDRGNEQFF	TGTGCCAGCAGTCTCGACAGGGGCAATGAGCAGTTCTTC
TRBV6-1	.	TRBJ1-5	.	CASSEGGRYSNQPQHF	TGTGCCAGCAGTGAAGGGGGGAGGTATAGCAATCAGCCCCAGCATTTT